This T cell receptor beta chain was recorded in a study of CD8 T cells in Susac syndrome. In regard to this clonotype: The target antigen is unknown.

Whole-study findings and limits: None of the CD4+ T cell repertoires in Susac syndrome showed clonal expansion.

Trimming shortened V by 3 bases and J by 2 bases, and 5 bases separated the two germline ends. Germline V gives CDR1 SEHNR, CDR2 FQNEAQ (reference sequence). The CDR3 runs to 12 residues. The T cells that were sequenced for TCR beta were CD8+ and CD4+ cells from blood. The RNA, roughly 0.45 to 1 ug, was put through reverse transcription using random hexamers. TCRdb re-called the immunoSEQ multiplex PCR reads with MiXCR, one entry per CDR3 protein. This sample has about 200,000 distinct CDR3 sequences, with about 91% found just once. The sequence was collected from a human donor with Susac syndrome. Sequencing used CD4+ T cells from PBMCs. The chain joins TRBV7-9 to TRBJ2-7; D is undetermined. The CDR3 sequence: CASSFTPYEQYF. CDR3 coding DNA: TGTGCCAGCAGCTTCACCCCCTACGAGCAGTACTTC. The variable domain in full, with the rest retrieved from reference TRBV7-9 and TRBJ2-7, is DTGVSQNPRHKITKRGQNVTFRCDPISEHNRLYWYRQTLGQGPEFLTYFQNEAQLEKSRLLSDRFSAERPKGSFSTLEIQRTEQGDSAMYLCASSFTPYEQYFGPGTRLTVT.